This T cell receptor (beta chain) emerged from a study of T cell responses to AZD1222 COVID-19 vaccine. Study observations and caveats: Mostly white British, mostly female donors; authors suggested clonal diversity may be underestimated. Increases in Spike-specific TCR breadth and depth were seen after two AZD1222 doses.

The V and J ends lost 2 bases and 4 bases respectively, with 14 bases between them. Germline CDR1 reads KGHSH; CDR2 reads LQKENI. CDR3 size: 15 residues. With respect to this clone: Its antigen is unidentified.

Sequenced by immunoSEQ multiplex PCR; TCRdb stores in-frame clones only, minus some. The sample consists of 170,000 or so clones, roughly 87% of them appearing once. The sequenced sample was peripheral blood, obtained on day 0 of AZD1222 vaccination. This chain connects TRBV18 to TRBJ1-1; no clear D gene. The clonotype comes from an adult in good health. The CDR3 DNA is TGTGCCAGCTCACCAAGTGCGGGGAGAGGCACTGAAGCTTTCTTT. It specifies CASSPSAGRGTEAFF. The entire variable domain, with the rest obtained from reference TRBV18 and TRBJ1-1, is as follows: NAGVMQNPRHLVRRRGQEARLRCSPMKGHSHVYWYRQLPEEGLKFMVYLQKENIIDESGMPKERFSAEFPKEGPSILRIQQVVRGDSAAYFCASSPSAGRGTEAFFGQGTRLTVV.